A single sample gave rise to the 24 T cell receptor beta chains below, sequenced in a study of shared clonotypes between healthy human individuals (dated by TCRdb to the early 2020s). The method was the immunoSEQ multiplex PCR assay. Sourced from immuneACCESS, this table was stored by TCRdb with only in-frame sequences that have V and J called. A share of the clones is absent; for the studies checked, an unresolved V gene accounts for under half, and the remainder has no known explanation. The sample has 110,000 or so clones on record, under 70% of them singletons. Around 25% of the sample belongs to the ten largest clones. Sequences were obtained from memory CD8+ T cells sorted from blood. Reading the label with the study, this specimen's cell subset or site is: CD45RO+ cells pooled with CCR7-negative TemRA cells. The receptor source for this set is a woman younger than 45 in good health.

The rearrangement uses TRBV19 and TRBJ1-2; D gene uncertain. Germline values: CDR1 LNHDA, CDR2 SQIVND (reference sequence). The CDR3 spans 15 residues. With 3 bases removed from V and 0 bases from J, the gap between germline ends came to 11 bases. CDR3 sequence reads: CASSITMATNYGYTF. The DNA for the CDR3 is TGTGCCAGTAGTATTACTATGGCAACTAACTATGGCTACACCTTC.

The V call is TRBV28, the J call TRBJ1-1; 10 bases line up with TRBD1. Germline-derived CDR1 and CDR2 are MDHEN and SYDVKM. The CDR3 totals 12 residues. V lost 6 bases and J lost 11; bases outside the gene matches: 6. The CDR3, as DNA: TGTGCCAGCAGGTGGGGACAGGGGCGCGCTTTCTTT. Translation gives CASRWGQGRAFF.

This sequence joins TRBV18 and TRBJ2-7, with D hard to call. There are 13 residues in the CDR3. Germline assignment: CDR1 KGHSH and CDR2 LQKENI. Trimming shortened V by 3 bases and J by 0 bases, and 6 bases separated the two germline ends. The CDR3 loop is CASSPPSSYEQYF. DNA of the CDR3: TGTGCCAGCTCACCGCCCAGCTCCTACGAGCAGTACTTC. Using reference TRBV18 and TRBJ2-7 for the parts outside the CDR3, the full variable domain is NAGVMQNPRHLVRRRGQEARLRCSPMKGHSHVYWYRQLPEEGLKFMVYLQKENIIDESGMPKERFSAEFPKEGPSILRIQQVVRGDSAAYFCASSPPSSYEQYFGPGTRLTVT.

Notes on this clone: This sample also contains other DNA sequences that code for the same CDR3. V and J are TRBV11-2 and TRBJ2-5, with no clear D. This CDR3 is 14 amino acids long. CDR1 and CDR2 (germline): SGHAT, FQNNGV. Trimming shortened V by 0 bases and J by 4 bases, and 9 bases separated the two germline ends. CDR3 in DNA: TGTGCCAGCAGCTTAGACTACCTGAGAGAGACCCAGTACTTC. Protein: CASSLDYLRETQYF.

The V and J genes are TRBV6-6 and TRBJ2-5; TRBD2 aligns across 11 bases. With V trimmed by 6 bases and J by 0 bases, 3 bases remained unmatched. The V gene's germline CDR1 is MNHNY and CDR2 SVGAGI (reference sequence). The length of the CDR3 is 15 residues. CDR3 DNA: TGTGCCAGCAGAGAGGGACTAGCGGACCAAGAGACCCAGTACTTC. It is translated as CASREGLADQETQYF.

This rearrangement joins TRBV19 to TRBJ1-2; D is unresolved. The ends were cut back, 7 bases at V and 4 bases at J, with 7 bases in the middle. CDR1 is LNHDA, CDR2 SQIVND, per germline (reference sequence). The CDR3 loop spans 11 amino acids. The CDR3 sequence: CASKIGYGYTF. CDR3 bases: TGTGCCAGTAAGATCGGCTATGGCTACACCTTC.

This clone was counted between two and nine times. The V and J genes are TRBV28 and TRBJ1-2; a possible D gene is TRBD1 (5 bases). Trimming took 5 bases from V and 5 from J, leaving 18 bases between them. Germline V CDR1 and CDR2: MDHEN, SYDVKM. This CDR3 has 15 residues. CDR3 residues: CASSPIGQGGYGYTF. CDR3 DNA: TGTGCCAGCAGTCCTATTGGGCAGGGTGGGTATGGCTACACCTTC.

V is TRBV28 and J is TRBJ1-5; tentative D call: TRBD1 (6 bases). The V and J ends lost 9 bases and 5 bases respectively, with 20 bases between them. This CDR3 comprises 15 residues. CDR1 and CDR2 (germline): MDHEN, SYDVKM. CDR3 sequence reads: CASRKGDRNYQPQHF. CDR3 nucleotide sequence: TGTGCCAGTAGAAAGGGTGACAGGAACTATCAGCCCCAGCATTTT.

The chain recombines TRBV7-2 with TRBJ2-7; 10 bases map to TRBD2. In germline, CDR1 is SGHTA, CDR2 FQGNSA. V lost 5 bases, J lost 4 bases, and 8 bases stayed unmatched. The CDR3 totals 15 residues. The CDR3 spells CASSPIAGGEYEQYF. For the CDR3, the DNA is TGTGCCAGCAGCCCCATAGCGGGGGGAGAATACGAGCAGTACTTC.

The CDR3 loop reads CATSRDWTRRGVTGNTIYF. CDR3 nucleotide sequence: TGTGCCACCAGCAGAGATTGGACCCGAAGGGGAGTAACTGGAAACACCATATATTTT. This rearrangement joins TRBV15 to TRBJ1-3; the D gene is possibly TRBD1 (5 bases). The germline CDR1 and CDR2 sequences are LNHNV and YYDKDF (reference sequence). CDR3 size: 19 residues. Trimming took off 0 bases at V and 2 bases at J, with 20 bases between the two ends.

V gene TRBV27 combines with J gene TRBJ2-3; D is perhaps TRBD2 (6 bases). V dropped 4 bases and J dropped 5 bases, with 22 bases sitting between them. The CDR3 consists of 17 residues. The germline V gene has CDR1 MNHEY and CDR2 SMNVEV (reference sequence). CDR3 amino acids: CASSWAGWGPRQDTQYF. In DNA form, the CDR3 reads TGTGCCAGCAGTTGGGCGGGATGGGGCCCCCGACAAGATACGCAGTATTTT.

This rearrangement joins TRBV15 to TRBJ2-3, with 11 positions matching TRBD2. The CDR3 length is 19 residues. J was trimmed by 6 bases and V by 1 base; bases with no gene match: 15. The germline V gene encodes CDR1 LNHNV and CDR2 YYDKDF (reference sequence). The chain's CDR3 is CATSRAEATSGRSVDTQYF. The CDR3 nucleotides read TGTGCCACCAGCAGAGCGGAGGCCACTAGCGGGAGATCTGTGGATACGCAGTATTTT.

CDR3 amino acids: CASSPGHSFSGANVLTF. As DNA, the CDR3 is TGTGCCAGCAGTCCGGGACATTCGTTCTCTGGGGCCAACGTCCTGACTTTC. The genes are TRBV6-4 and TRBJ2-6; a weak D match, TRBD1 (6 bases). V was trimmed by 5 bases and J by 0 bases, leaving 14 bases between them. This CDR3 region has 17 residues. CDR1 is MRHNA, CDR2 SNTAGT, per germline.

The chain has TRBV28 and TRBJ2-7; 12 bases fit TRBD2. The CDR3 spans 14 residues. Germline V CDR1 and CDR2: MDHEN, SYDVKM. V was pared by 3 bases and J by 6 bases, with 3 bases of the junction left unmatched. The CDR3 DNA follows: TGTGCCAGCAGTTTGACTAGCGGGAGAGGCGAGCAGTACTTC. This encodes CASSLTSGRGEQYF.

With regard to this clone: Other nucleotide sequences from this sample produce the same CDR3. The chain employs TRBV5-6 and TRBJ2-7; D uncertain. The CDR3 loop spans 14 amino acids. Germline V gene lookup returns CDR1 SGHDT and CDR2 YYEEEE. Trimming took off 4 bases at V and 0 bases at J, with 11 bases between the two ends. CDR3 in DNA: TGTGCCAGCAGCCTAAAGGGTAGCTCCTACGAGCAGTACTTC. Translated, it gives CASSLKGSSYEQYF. Combining the CDR3 with reference TRBV5-6 and TRBJ2-7 gives the whole variable domain DAGVTQSPTHLIKTRGQQVTLRCSPKSGHDTVSWYQQALGQGPQFIFQYYEEEERQRGNFPDRFSGHQFPNYSSELNVNALLLGDSALYLCASSLKGSSYEQYFGPGTRLTVT.

This clone has a handful of counts. The chain recombines TRBV25-1 with TRBJ1-2; TRBD1 aligns across 7 bases. In germline, CDR1 is MGHDK, CDR2 SYGVNS. The junction had 8 bases not matched to a gene; V was cut back by 4 bases and J by 6 bases. This CDR3 spans 14 amino acids. CDR3 in DNA: TGTGCCAGCAGTGCTACAGGGGCTGCGGATGGCTACACCTTC. Its translation is CASSATGAADGYTF.

CDR3 sequence: CARHREQGNTIYF. CDR3 DNA sequence: TGTGCCCGCCACAGGGAACAAGGAAACACCATATATTTT. The rearrangement joins TRBV2 to TRBJ1-3, with D tentatively TRBD1 (6 bases). Trimming took 11 bases from V and 4 from J, leaving 15 bases between them. Germline V lookup: CDR1 SNHLY, CDR2 FYNNEI. This CDR3 spans 13 amino acids.

The rearrangement uses TRBV28 and TRBJ2-5; D gene ambiguous. V lost 3 bases, J lost 0 bases, and 5 bases lay in between. The CDR3 sequence is 13 residues long. Germline-derived CDR1 and CDR2 are MDHEN and SYDVKM. The CDR3 region has the DNA TGTGCCAGCAGTTTTCAGTACCAAGAGACCCAGTACTTC. As protein: CASSFQYQETQYF.

This chain links TRBV28 with TRBJ1-4; TRBD1 matches at 9 bases. The ends lost 5 bases at V and 6 bases at J; junction bases unmatched: 7. Germline lookup yields CDR1 MDHEN and CDR2 SYDVKM. CDR3 size: 15 residues. The CDR3 bases are TGTGCCAGCAGTGTGGCGGACAGGGGTCATGAAAAACTGTTTTTT. Translating gives CASSVADRGHEKLFF.

V usage is TRBV10-1 and J usage is TRBJ1-5, with 10 bases matching TRBD1. V shed 0 bases and J 5 bases; nucleotides not matched to a gene: 7. Germline lookup yields CDR1 WNHNN and CDR2 SYGVQD (reference sequence). The CDR3 totals 17 residues. CDR3 DNA sequence: TGCGCCAGCAGTGAGTCGACTCTTGGACAGGGGGATCAGCCCCAGCATTTT. Translation gives CASSESTLGQGDQPQHF.

The V and J genes are TRBV27 and TRBJ2-1, with 10 bases aligning to TRBD1. The CDR3 sequence is 18 residues long. V gave up 6 bases and J gave up 8 bases; unmatched junction bases: 19. Germline V gives CDR1 MNHEY, CDR2 SMNVEV (reference sequence). CDR3 sequence (DNA): TGTGCCAGCAGCAAACAAAACACCGGGACAGGGGTTAGAGATGAGCAGTTCTTC. Encoded protein: CASSKQNTGTGVRDEQFF.

The chain recombines TRBV27 with TRBJ1-5; TRBD1 is a possible D gene (5 bases). Trimming took off 2 bases at V and 2 bases at J, with 7 bases between the two ends. CDR3 length: 14 amino acids. Germline-derived CDR1 and CDR2 are MNHEY and SMNVEV (reference sequence). For the CDR3, the DNA is TGTGCCAGCAGTTTAATAGGGGGCAATCAGCCCCAGCATTTT. Amino acid sequence: CASSLIGGNQPQHF.

The V call is TRBV27, the J call TRBJ2-7, with D possibly matching TRBD2 (5 bases). CDR3 length: 15 amino acids. The germline gives CDR1 MNHEY, CDR2 SMNVEV (reference sequence). V was pared by 5 bases and J by 1 base, with 15 bases between. The CDR3 sequence is CASSPAATNSYEQYF. The CDR3 nucleotides are TGTGCCAGCAGTCCGGCGGCGACTAATTCCTACGAGCAGTACTTC.

The chain has TRBV5-6 and TRBJ2-5; D ambiguous. The V gene lost 4 bases and the J gene lost 2 bases, with 12 bases spanning the gap. The germline CDR1 and CDR2 sequences are SGHDT and YYEEEE. The CDR3 is 14 amino acids. The CDR3 DNA reads as TGTGCCAGCAGCCCCCTCACAGAACAAGAGACCCAGTACTTC. Translation: CASSPLTEQETQYF.